Detailed here is one TCR beta chain. The sample comes from a study of CD8 T cells in Susac syndrome. Per the germline V gene, CDR1 is MGHRA and CDR2 is YSYEKL. This CDR3 comprises 14 residues. Trimming left V 0 bases short and J 5 bases short, with 10 bases between. Fulfillment of recently defined diagnostic criteria for definite or probable disease was shown by the patients with Susac syndrome. Through negative isolation, CD4+ and CD8+ T cells were obtained, while TEMRA cells were enriched using FACS. When the RNA was reverse transcribed, random hexamers were used with an input of roughly 0.45 to 1 ug. TCRdb ran MiXCR on the immunoSEQ multiplex PCR reads and lists one entry per CDR3 protein. This table holds under 85,000 distinct CDR3 sequences, roughly 92% found once.

This sequence joins TRBV4-1 and TRBJ1-2; TRBD1 is a possible D gene (5 bases). This TCR was sampled from a human donor with Susac syndrome. The sample taken for sequencing was CD8+ T cells from PBMCs. DNA of the CDR3: TGCGCCAGCAGCCAAGAGGGGCAGTCATATGGCTACACCTTC. This codes for CASSQEGQSYGYTF.